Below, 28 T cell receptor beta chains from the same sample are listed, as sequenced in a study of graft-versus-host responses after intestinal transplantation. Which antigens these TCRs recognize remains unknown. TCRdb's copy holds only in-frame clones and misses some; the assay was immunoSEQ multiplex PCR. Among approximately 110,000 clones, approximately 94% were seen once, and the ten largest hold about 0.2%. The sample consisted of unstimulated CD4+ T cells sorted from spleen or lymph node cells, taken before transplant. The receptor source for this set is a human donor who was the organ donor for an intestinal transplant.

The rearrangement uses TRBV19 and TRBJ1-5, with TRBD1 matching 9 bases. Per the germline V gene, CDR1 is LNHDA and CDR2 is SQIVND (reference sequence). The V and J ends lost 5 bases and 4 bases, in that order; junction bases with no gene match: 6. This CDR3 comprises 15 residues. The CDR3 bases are TGTGCCAGTAGTCTTGAGGGACAGGGTAATCAGCCCCAGCATTTT. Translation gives CASSLEGQGNQPQHF.

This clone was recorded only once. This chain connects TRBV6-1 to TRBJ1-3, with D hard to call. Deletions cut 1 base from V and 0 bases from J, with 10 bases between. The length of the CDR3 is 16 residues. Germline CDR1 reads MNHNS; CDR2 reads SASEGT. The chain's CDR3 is CASSEVASYSGNTIYF. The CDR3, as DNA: TGTGCCAGCAGTGAAGTAGCCAGCTACTCTGGAAACACCATATATTTT.

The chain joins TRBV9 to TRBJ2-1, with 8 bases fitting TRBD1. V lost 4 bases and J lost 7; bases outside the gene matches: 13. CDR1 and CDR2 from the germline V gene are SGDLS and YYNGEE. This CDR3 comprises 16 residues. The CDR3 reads CASSPPGQVSLNEQFF. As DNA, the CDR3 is TGTGCCAGCAGCCCCCCGGGACAGGTCTCCTTGAATGAGCAGTTCTTC.

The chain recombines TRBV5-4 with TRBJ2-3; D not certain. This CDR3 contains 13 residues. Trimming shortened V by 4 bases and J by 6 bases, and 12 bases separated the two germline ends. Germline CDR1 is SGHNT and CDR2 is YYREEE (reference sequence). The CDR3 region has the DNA TGTGCCAGCAGCCTGTCGATATTCGATACGCAGTATTTT. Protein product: CASSLSIFDTQYF.

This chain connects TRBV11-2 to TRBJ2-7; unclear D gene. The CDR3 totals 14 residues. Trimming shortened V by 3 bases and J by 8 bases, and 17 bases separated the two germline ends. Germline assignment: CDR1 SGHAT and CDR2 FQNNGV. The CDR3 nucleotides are TGTGCCAGCAGCTTCCTCATCGACGGAAGCAAGCAGTACTTC. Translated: CASSFLIDGSKQYF.

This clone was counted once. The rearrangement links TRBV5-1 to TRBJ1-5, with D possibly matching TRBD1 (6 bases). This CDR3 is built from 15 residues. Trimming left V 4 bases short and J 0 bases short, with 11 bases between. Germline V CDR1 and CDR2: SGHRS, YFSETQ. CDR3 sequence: CASSQDSYSNQPQHF. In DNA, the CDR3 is TGCGCCAGCAGCCAGGACAGTTATAGCAATCAGCCCCAGCATTTT.

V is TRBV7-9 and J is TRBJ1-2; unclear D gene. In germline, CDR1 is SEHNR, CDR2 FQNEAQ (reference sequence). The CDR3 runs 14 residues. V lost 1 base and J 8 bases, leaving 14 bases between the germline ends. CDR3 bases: TGTGCCAGCAGCTTAGTATCCACCGTAGGAGGCTACACCTTC. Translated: CASSLVSTVGGYTF.

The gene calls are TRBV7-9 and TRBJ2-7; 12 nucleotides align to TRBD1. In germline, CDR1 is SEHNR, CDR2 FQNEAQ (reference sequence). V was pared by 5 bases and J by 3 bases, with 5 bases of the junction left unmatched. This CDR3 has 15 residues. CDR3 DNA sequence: TGTGCCAGCAGCATCCGGGACAGGGGGCGCTACGAGCAGTACTTC. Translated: CASSIRDRGRYEQYF.

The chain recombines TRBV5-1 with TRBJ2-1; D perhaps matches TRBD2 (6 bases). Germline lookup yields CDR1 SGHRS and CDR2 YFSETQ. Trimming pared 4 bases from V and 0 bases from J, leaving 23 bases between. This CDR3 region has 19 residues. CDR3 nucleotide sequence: TGCGCCAGCAGCGCGATTAGCGGACGGATACCATACTCCTACAATGAGCAGTTCTTC. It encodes CASSAISGRIPYSYNEQFF.

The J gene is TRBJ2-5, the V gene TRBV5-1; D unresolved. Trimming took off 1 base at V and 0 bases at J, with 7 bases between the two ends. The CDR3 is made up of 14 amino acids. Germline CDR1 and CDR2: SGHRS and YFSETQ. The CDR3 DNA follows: TGCGCCAGCAGCTTGATGCCAGACCAAGAGACCCAGTACTTC. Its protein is CASSLMPDQETQYF.

CDR3 protein: CASSSTSGRPAGELFF. In DNA form, the CDR3 reads TGCGCCAGCAGTTCTACCAGCGGGAGACCTGCCGGGGAGCTGTTTTTT. The V and J genes are TRBV23-1 and TRBJ2-2; 8 bases fit TRBD2. TRBV23-1 is given ORF status, its function remaining uncertain. The CDR3 has 16 amino acids. Trimming took 5 bases from V and 6 from J; bases not matched to a gene: 11.

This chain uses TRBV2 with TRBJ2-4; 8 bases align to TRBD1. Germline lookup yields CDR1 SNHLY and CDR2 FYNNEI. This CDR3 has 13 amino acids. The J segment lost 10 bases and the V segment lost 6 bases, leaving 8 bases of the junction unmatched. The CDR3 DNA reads TGTGCCAGCAGAGGGGGACAGGAGGGAATTCAGTACTTC. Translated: CASRGGQEGIQYF.

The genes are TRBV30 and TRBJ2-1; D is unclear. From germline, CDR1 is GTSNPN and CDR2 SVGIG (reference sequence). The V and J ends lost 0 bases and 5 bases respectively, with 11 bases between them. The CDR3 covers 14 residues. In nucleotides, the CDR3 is TGTGCCTGGAGTGTAACTCGTGGTAACAATGAGCAGTTCTTC. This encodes CAWSVTRGNNEQFF.

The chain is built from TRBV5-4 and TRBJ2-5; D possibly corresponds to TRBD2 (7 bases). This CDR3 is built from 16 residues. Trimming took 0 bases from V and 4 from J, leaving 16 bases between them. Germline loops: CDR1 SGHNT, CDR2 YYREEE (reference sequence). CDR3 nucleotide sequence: TGTGCCAGCAGCTTGGGGCAGCGGGCGGGGGCAGAGACCCAGTACTTC. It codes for CASSLGQRAGAETQYF.

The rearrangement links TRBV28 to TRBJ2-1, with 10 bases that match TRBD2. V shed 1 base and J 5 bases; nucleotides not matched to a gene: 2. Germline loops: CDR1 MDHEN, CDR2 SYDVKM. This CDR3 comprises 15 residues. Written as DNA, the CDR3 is TGTGCCAGCAGTTTATCACTAGCGGGAAACAATGAGCAGTTCTTC. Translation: CASSLSLAGNNEQFF.

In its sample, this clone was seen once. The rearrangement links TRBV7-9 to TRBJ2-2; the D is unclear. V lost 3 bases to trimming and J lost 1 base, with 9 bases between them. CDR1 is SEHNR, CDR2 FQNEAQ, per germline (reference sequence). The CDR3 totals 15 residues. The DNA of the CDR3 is TGTGCCAGCAGCTTCCGCCAGGAGAACACCGGGGAGCTGTTTTTT. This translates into CASSFRQENTGELFF. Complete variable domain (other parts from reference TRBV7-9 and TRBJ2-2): DTGVSQNPRHKITKRGQNVTFRCDPISEHNRLYWYRQTLGQGPEFLTYFQNEAQLEKSRLLSDRFSAERPKGSFSTLEIQRTEQGDSAMYLCASSFRQENTGELFFGEGSRLTVL.

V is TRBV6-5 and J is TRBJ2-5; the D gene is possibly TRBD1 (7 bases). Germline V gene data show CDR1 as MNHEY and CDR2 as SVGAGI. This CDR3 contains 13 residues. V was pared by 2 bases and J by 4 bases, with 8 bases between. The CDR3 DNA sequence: TGTGCCAGCAGTTACCAGGGGGGAGAGACCCAGTACTTC. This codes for CASSYQGGETQYF.

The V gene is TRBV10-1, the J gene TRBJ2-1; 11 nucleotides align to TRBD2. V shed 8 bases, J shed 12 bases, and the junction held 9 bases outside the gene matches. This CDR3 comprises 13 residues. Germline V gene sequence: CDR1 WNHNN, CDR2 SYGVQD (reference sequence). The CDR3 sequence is CASSPSGRFGQFF. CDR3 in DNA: TGCGCCAGCTCGCCTAGCGGGAGGTTTGGGCAGTTCTTC.

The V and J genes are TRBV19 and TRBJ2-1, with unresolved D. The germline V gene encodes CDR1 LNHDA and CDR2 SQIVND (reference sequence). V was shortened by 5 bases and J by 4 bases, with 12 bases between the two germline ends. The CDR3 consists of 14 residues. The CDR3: CASSPTPFYNEQFF. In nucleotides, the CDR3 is TGTGCCAGTAGTCCGACACCTTTTTACAATGAGCAGTTCTTC.

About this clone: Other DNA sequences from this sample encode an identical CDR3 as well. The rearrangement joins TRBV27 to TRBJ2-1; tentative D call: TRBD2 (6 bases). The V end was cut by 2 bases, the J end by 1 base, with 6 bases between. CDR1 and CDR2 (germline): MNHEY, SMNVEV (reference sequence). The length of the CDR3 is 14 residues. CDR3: CASSLLASYNEQFF. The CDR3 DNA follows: TGTGCCAGCAGTTTACTAGCGTCCTACAATGAGCAGTTCTTC.

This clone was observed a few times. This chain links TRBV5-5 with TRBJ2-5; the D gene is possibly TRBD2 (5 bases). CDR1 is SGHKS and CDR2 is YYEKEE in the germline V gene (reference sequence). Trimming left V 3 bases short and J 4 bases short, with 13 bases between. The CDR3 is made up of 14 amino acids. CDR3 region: CASSSRENLETQYF. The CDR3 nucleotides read TGTGCCAGCAGCTCCCGGGAAAACCTAGAGACCCAGTACTTC.

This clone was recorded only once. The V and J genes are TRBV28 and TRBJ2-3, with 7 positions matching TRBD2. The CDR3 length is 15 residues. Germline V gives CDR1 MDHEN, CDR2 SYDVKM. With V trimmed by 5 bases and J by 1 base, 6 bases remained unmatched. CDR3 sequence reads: CASSPGRRGTDTQYF. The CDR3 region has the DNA TGTGCCAGCAGTCCCGGGAGGCGGGGCACAGATACGCAGTATTTT.

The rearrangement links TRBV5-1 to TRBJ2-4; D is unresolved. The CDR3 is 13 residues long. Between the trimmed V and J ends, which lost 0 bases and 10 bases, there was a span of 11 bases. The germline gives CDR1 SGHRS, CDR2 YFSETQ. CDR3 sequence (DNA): TGCGCCAGCAGCTTGGGCCCGAGCGAGATTCAGTACTTC. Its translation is CASSLGPSEIQYF.

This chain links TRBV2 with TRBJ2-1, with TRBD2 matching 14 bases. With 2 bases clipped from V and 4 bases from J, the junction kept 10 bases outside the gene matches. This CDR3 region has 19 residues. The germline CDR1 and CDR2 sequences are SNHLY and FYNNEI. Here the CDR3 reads CASSERLGLAGGWYNEQFF. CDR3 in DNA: TGTGCCAGCAGTGAACGGCTCGGACTAGCGGGAGGTTGGTACAATGAGCAGTTCTTC.

The chain's CDR3 is CASQITGGPGELFF. In DNA, the CDR3 is TGCGCCAGTCAGATAACGGGAGGGCCCGGGGAGCTGTTTTTT. V usage is TRBV5-1 and J usage is TRBJ2-2; 8 positions match TRBD2. Germline CDR1 reads SGHRS; CDR2 reads YFSETQ. The J segment lost 6 bases and the V segment lost 8 bases, leaving 9 bases of the junction unmatched. The CDR3 is 14 residues long.

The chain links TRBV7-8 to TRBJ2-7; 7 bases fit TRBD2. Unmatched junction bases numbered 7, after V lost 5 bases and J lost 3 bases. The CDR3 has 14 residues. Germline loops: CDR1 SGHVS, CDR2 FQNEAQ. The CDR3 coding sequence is TGTGCCAGCAGCGCGGGGGTAGCGGTCTACGAGCAGTACTTC. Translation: CASSAGVAVYEQYF.

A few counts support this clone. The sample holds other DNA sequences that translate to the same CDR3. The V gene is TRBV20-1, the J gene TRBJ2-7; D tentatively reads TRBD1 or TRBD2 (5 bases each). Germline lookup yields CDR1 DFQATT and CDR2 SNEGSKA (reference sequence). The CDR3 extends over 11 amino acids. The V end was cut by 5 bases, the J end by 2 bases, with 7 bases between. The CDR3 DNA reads TGCAGTGCTCGAGGGGCCTACGAGCAGTACTTC. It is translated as CSARGAYEQYF.

CDR3 loop: CASSYVLGFNEKLFF. The DNA for the CDR3 is TGTGCCAGCAGTTACGTTTTAGGGTTCAATGAAAAACTGTTTTTT. The genes are TRBV2 and TRBJ1-4; D gene uncertain. V shed 5 bases and J shed 5 bases, with 15 bases lying between them. The CDR3 is 15 residues long. Germline CDR1 reads SNHLY; CDR2 reads FYNNEI.